In its sample, the clone carrying this T cell receptor beta chain was seen many times. The antigen is undetermined. UMIs and a universal primer site were added when TCR cDNA was made by 5'RACE template switching. TCRdb reprocessed the 5' RACE reads via MiXCR and lists one record per CDR3 protein. The sample yields a few hundred thousand distinct CDR3 sequences, more than 3% seen once. The sample comes from a study of T cells after yellow fever vaccination. Study-level results: Most primary-vaccination clones recurred post-booster (more than 95% CD4, 88% CD8). Highly abundant clonotypes carried over from the bulk population could end up in FACS-sorted repertoires as contaminants. The appearance of a small share of clonotypes in both CD4 and CD8 compartments was observed.

The germline V gene encodes CDR1 WSHSY and CDR2 SAAADI. The CDR3 extends over 12 amino acids. Trimming stripped 4 bases from V and 6 bases from J, with 7 bases between. The origin of this receptor is a man aged 18-30 years who received the YFV17D yellow fever vaccine. The gene calls are TRBV10-2 and TRBJ1-5, with D hard to call. The starting material was PBMCs, obtained on the day of the yellow fever booster vaccination. In nucleotides, the CDR3 is TGCGCCAGCAGTGGGCGGTTTCAGCCCCAGCATTTT. Its translation: CASSGRFQPQHF.